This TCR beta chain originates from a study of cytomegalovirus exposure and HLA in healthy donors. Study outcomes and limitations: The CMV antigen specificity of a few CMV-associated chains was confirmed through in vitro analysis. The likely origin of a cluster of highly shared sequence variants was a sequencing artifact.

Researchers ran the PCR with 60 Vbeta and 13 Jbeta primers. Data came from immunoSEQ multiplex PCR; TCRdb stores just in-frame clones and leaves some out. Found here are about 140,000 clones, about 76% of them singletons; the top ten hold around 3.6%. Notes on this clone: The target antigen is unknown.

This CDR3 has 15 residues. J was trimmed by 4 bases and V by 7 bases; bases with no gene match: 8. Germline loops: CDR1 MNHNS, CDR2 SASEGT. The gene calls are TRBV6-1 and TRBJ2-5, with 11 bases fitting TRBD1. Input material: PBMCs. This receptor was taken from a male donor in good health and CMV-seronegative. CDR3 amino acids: CASTRDRGVRETQYF. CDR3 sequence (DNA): TGTGCCAGCACCAGGGACAGGGGGGTTCGAGAGACCCAGTACTTC.